Each of the 30 T cell receptor beta chains below was sequenced from the same sample in a study of OX40 agonist ivuxolimab in advanced cancers. The method was immunoSEQ multiplex PCR; TCRdb's version includes in-frame clones alone and lacks a portion of them. The top ten hold around 26% of the sample, which has over 15,000 clones, less than 80% seen once. Sample: CD4+ or CD8+ T cells sorted from blood, taken in a trial of the OX40 agonist ivuxolimab. Receptors originate from an adult with an advanced solid tumor such as melanoma, head and neck, liver or kidney cancer.

This chain joins TRBV7-8 and TRBJ1-1; D uncertain. The length of the CDR3 is 15 residues. CDR1 SGHVS and CDR2 FQNEAQ come from the germline V gene. Trimming took off 1 base at V and 4 bases at J, with 13 bases between the two ends. CDR3 sequence: CASSLEEGWGTEAFF. Here the CDR3 DNA reads TGTGCCAGCAGCTTAGAAGAGGGCTGGGGCACTGAAGCTTTCTTT.

The chain carries TRBV2 and TRBJ2-7; D not resolved. This CDR3 has 15 amino acids. Germline V gives CDR1 SNHLY, CDR2 FYNNEI. V lost 5 bases and J lost 6, with 20 bases in between. The CDR3 region is CASSSSEITTREQYF. In DNA, the CDR3 is TGTGCCAGCAGTTCGTCAGAGATAACGACCCGCGAGCAGTACTTC.

The chain employs TRBV28 and TRBJ1-3; TRBD1 is a possible D gene (6 bases). The germline V gene encodes CDR1 MDHEN and CDR2 SYDVKM. The CDR3 is 15 residues long. Trimming took off 7 bases at V and 0 bases at J, with 13 bases between the two ends. CDR3 nucleotide sequence: TGTGCCAGCATGGATACAGGGTTCTCTGGAAACACCATATATTTT. Translating it yields CASMDTGFSGNTIYF.

This clone was observed a handful of times. This chain joins TRBV28 and TRBJ1-5; no definite D call. The CDR3 consists of 15 residues. Per the germline V gene, CDR1 is MDHEN and CDR2 is SYDVKM. V was trimmed by 2 bases and J by 0 bases, leaving 8 bases between them. In DNA form, the CDR3 reads TGTGCCAGCAGTTTAATGCCAGCTAGCAATCAGCCCCAGCATTTT. Translating gives CASSLMPASNQPQHF.

The chain couples TRBV28 to TRBJ2-5; TRBD1 is a possible D gene (6 bases). The CDR3 has 14 amino acids. Germline CDR1 and CDR2: MDHEN and SYDVKM. Trimming took off 3 bases at V and 2 bases at J, with 10 bases between the two ends. The chain's CDR3 is CASSFWGRQETQYF. For the CDR3, the DNA is TGTGCCAGCAGTTTCTGGGGGCGGCAAGAGACCCAGTACTTC.

The V gene is TRBV27, the J gene TRBJ2-3; 10 bases are a match to TRBD2. Trimming cost V 5 bases and J 0 bases; bases outside gene matches: 5. Germline V gives CDR1 MNHEY, CDR2 SMNVEV (reference sequence). The CDR3 totals 16 residues. The CDR3 DNA follows: TGTGCCAGCAGTGTACTAGCGGGGCTAAGCACAGATACGCAGTATTTT. This codes for CASSVLAGLSTDTQYF.

The chain recombines TRBV11-2 with TRBJ2-2; 12 bases are shared with TRBD2. The CDR3 has 15 amino acids. CDR1 and CDR2 from the germline V gene are SGHAT and FQNNGV. Losses at the gene ends were 5 bases for V and 5 bases for J; bases not matched to a gene: 3. CDR3 coding DNA: TGTGCCAGCAGCCCTAGCGGGAGGGGGACCGGGGAGCTGTTTTTT. Encoded protein: CASSPSGRGTGELFF. Looking up the rest from reference TRBV11-2 and TRBJ2-2 gives the full variable domain: EAGVAQSPRYKIIEKRQSVAFWCNPISGHATLYWYQQILGQGPKLLIQFQNNGVVDDSQLPKDRFSAERLKGVDSTLKIQPAKLEDSAVYLCASSPSGRGTGELFFGEGSRLTVL.

This clone occurred a few times. This sequence joins TRBV7-9 and TRBJ2-5; D might be TRBD2 (5 bases). Germline loops: CDR1 SEHNR, CDR2 FQNEAQ (reference sequence). The CDR3 contains 14 residues. The V end lost 1 base, the J end lost 2 bases, and 8 bases lay between the germline ends. CDR3 sequence reads: CASSLDGKQETQYF. CDR3 nucleotide sequence: TGTGCCAGCAGCTTAGACGGGAAACAAGAGACCCAGTACTTC.

This clone was seen just once. The chain couples TRBV28 to TRBJ2-7, with D maybe TRBD2 (6 bases). There are 15 residues in the CDR3. The germline V gene has CDR1 MDHEN and CDR2 SYDVKM. V lost 5 bases and J 0 bases, leaving 14 bases between the germline ends. CDR3 coding DNA: TGTGCCAGCAGTGGGCCGGGGGAGAGCTCCTACGAGCAGTACTTC. This translates into CASSGPGESSYEQYF.

The chain joins TRBV28 to TRBJ1-1; D is ambiguous. V was trimmed by 5 bases and J by 8 bases, leaving 24 bases between them. The length of the CDR3 is 16 residues. Germline assignment: CDR1 MDHEN and CDR2 SYDVKM. CDR3 nucleotide sequence: TGTGCCAGCAGTCCTTGGGTGGGGTCTAGCATTGGGGAAGCTTTCTTT. Its translation: CASSPWVGSSIGEAFF.

The chain combines TRBV5-6 with TRBJ2-3; D possibly corresponds to TRBD2 (5 bases). CDR1 SGHDT and CDR2 YYEEEE come from the germline V gene. The CDR3 is made up of 13 amino acids. V gave up 0 bases and J gave up 5 bases, with 7 bases separating them. CDR3 DNA: TGTGCCAGCAGCTTGGCCGCGGGAGATACGCAGTATTTT. This sequence encodes CASSLAAGDTQYF.

CDR3 region: CSVGWGRGASEQYF. CDR3 sequence (DNA): TGCAGCGTTGGCTGGGGGCGGGGGGCCAGTGAGCAGTACTTC. The rearrangement links TRBV29-1 to TRBJ2-5; TRBD2 matches 8 bases. The CDR3 spans 14 residues. J lost 11 bases, V lost 4 bases, and 15 bases had no gene match. In germline, CDR1 is SQVTM, CDR2 ANQGSEA. Combining the CDR3 with reference TRBV29-1 and TRBJ2-5 gives the whole variable domain SAVISQKPSRDICQRGTSLTIQCQVDSQVTMMFWYRQQPGQSLTLIATANQGSEATYESGFVIDKFPISRPNLTFSTLTVSNMSPEDSSIYLCSVGWGRGASEQYFGPGTRLLVL.

This chain links TRBV19 with TRBJ2-1; TRBD2 aligns across 8 bases. The CDR3 loop spans 14 amino acids. Trimming took 7 bases from V and 4 from J; bases not matched to a gene: 6. Germline loops: CDR1 LNHDA, CDR2 SQIVND (reference sequence). The CDR3 DNA follows: TGTGCCAGTAATCGGGAGGGGTCTTACAATGAGCAGTTCTTC. Its translation is CASNREGSYNEQFF.

The chain employs TRBV19 and TRBJ2-2, with 7 bases fitting TRBD2. CDR1 and CDR2 from the germline V gene are LNHDA and SQIVND (reference sequence). CDR3 length: 15 residues. The V and J ends lost 6 bases and 4 bases, in that order; junction bases with no gene match: 8. CDR3 residues: CASRPTSSTTGELFF. DNA for the CDR3: TGTGCCAGTAGGCCGACTAGCTCCACCACCGGGGAGCTGTTTTTT.

The gene calls are TRBV25-1 and TRBJ2-7, with 9 positions matching TRBD1. CDR1 and CDR2 from the germline V gene are MGHDK and SYGVNS. CDR3 length equals 13 residues. The ends lost 4 bases at V and 6 bases at J; junction bases unmatched: 4. CDR3 nucleotides: TGTGCCAGCAGTGTTGGGACAGGGTCCGAGCAGTACTTC. It encodes CASSVGTGSEQYF.

The rearrangement links TRBV6-6 to TRBJ1-2; D is possibly TRBD1 (6 bases). CDR1 is MNHNY, CDR2 SVGAGI, per germline (reference sequence). The V and J ends lost 2 bases and 8 bases respectively, with 12 bases between them. CDR3 length: 13 residues. DNA of the CDR3: TGTGCCAGCAGTTACGCAGGGGTGTTGGGCTACACCTTC. It yields the protein CASSYAGVLGYTF.

This clone has just a few counts. The rearrangement uses TRBV29-1 and TRBJ2-7; a weak D match, TRBD1 (5 bases). V gave up 5 bases and J gave up 7 bases, with 18 bases separating them. CDR3 length: 13 amino acids. The germline V gene has CDR1 SQVTM and CDR2 ANQGSEA. DNA for the CDR3: TGCAGCGTTTGGGGCCTTGGTTATAATGAGCAGTACTTC. It codes for CSVWGLGYNEQYF.

In this sample, this clone turned up a few times. V and J are TRBV15 and TRBJ1-2; a weak D match, TRBD1 (5 bases). The CDR3 length is 15 residues. V gave up 5 bases and J gave up 4 bases, with 17 bases separating them. In germline, CDR1 is LNHNV, CDR2 YYDKDF (reference sequence). The CDR3 loop reads CATSWTEGPSYGYTF. CDR3 in DNA: TGTGCCACCAGCTGGACGGAGGGGCCCAGCTATGGCTACACCTTC. The variable domain in full, with the rest retrieved from reference TRBV15 and TRBJ1-2, is DAMVIQNPRYQVTQFGKPVTLSCSQTLNHNVMYWYQQKSSQAPKLLFHYYDKDFNNEADTPDNFQSRRPNTSFCFLDIRSPGLGDTAMYLCATSWTEGPSYGYTFGSGTRLTVV.

In its sample, this clone was seen once. This sequence joins TRBV7-2 and TRBJ2-7; TRBD2 matches at 7 bases. The ends lost 1 base at V and 6 bases at J; junction bases unmatched: 6. The CDR3 consists of 14 residues. CDR1 is SGHTA and CDR2 is FQGNSA in the germline V gene. CDR3 nucleotide sequence: TGTGCCAGCAGCTTAGTGGCGGGAGCAGGCGAGCAGTACTTC. Protein product: CASSLVAGAGEQYF.

The chain couples TRBV7-9 to TRBJ1-4; no reliable D call. The CDR3 spans 15 residues. The V gene's germline CDR1 is SEHNR and CDR2 FQNEAQ (reference sequence). V gave up 4 bases and J gave up 7 bases, with 16 bases separating them. In DNA form, the CDR3 reads TGTGCCAGCAGCTCCAATGGGCCCAGTGCTGAAAAACTGTTTTTT. Amino acid sequence: CASSSNGPSAEKLFF. Complete variable domain (other parts from reference TRBV7-9 and TRBJ1-4): DTGVSQNPRHKITKRGQNVTFRCDPISEHNRLYWYRQTLGQGPEFLTYFQNEAQLEKSRLLSDRFSAERPKGSFSTLEIQRTEQGDSAMYLCASSSNGPSAEKLFFGSGTQLSVL.

The rearrangement joins TRBV5-4 to TRBJ2-7; the D gene could be TRBD1 or TRBD2 (6 bases each). V shed 4 bases and J shed 6 bases, with 17 bases lying between them. The germline CDR1 and CDR2 sequences are SGHNT and YYREEE (reference sequence). The CDR3 consists of 14 residues. For the CDR3, the DNA is TGTGCCAGCAGCCCTGACTATGGGGGGCGCGAGCAGTACTTC. It translates to CASSPDYGGREQYF.

This clone was observed a few times. This chain links TRBV6-5 with TRBJ2-2; 12 bases align to TRBD2. The germline V gene encodes CDR1 MNHEY and CDR2 SVGAGI. The CDR3 runs to 16 residues. J gave up 4 bases and V 4 bases, and 4 bases lay outside the gene matches. CDR3 DNA: TGTGCCAGCAGTTTCCTAGCGGGGGGGGGCACCGGGGAGCTGTTTTTT. Its protein product is CASSFLAGGGTGELFF.

V usage is TRBV4-1 and J usage is TRBJ1-2, with D perhaps TRBD1 (6 bases). Germline V gene sequence: CDR1 MGHRA, CDR2 YSYEKL. The CDR3 is made up of 14 amino acids. Trimming removed 4 bases from V and 5 bases from J, with 14 bases in between. CDR3 region: CASSLSRGGYGYTF. In DNA form, the CDR3 reads TGCGCCAGCAGCCTCAGCAGGGGCGGATATGGCTACACCTTC.

The chain combines TRBV21-1 with TRBJ1-4. TRBV21-1 has pseudogene status. The CDR3 sequence is 17 residues long. Here the CDR3 reads CASRKNAAGAEGEKLFF. CDR3 nucleotides: TGTGCCAGCCGTAAAAACGCGGCGGGGGCGGAGGGTGAAAAACTGTTTTTT.

This chain links TRBV27 with TRBJ1-1; perhaps TRBD1 as D (6 bases). The length of the CDR3 is 14 residues. V dropped 2 bases and J dropped 3 bases, with 10 bases sitting between them. The germline V gene encodes CDR1 MNHEY and CDR2 SMNVEV (reference sequence). In DNA form, the CDR3 reads TGTGCCAGCAGTTTAGTGGGACAACACACTGAAGCTTTCTTT. This encodes CASSLVGQHTEAFF.

The J gene is TRBJ2-3, the V gene TRBV7-9, with unresolved D. Germline loops: CDR1 SEHNR, CDR2 FQNEAQ (reference sequence). Trimming took 4 bases from V and 4 from J, leaving 15 bases between them. The CDR3 has 15 residues. Here the CDR3 DNA reads TGTGCCAGCAGCTCCTCGCTCCGCCTACCAGATACGCAGTATTTT. This sequence encodes CASSSSLRLPDTQYF. Using reference TRBV7-9 and TRBJ2-3 for the parts outside the CDR3, the full variable domain is DTGVSQNPRHKITKRGQNVTFRCDPISEHNRLYWYRQTLGQGPEFLTYFQNEAQLEKSRLLSDRFSAERPKGSFSTLEIQRTEQGDSAMYLCASSSSLRLPDTQYFGPGTRLTVL.

The chain couples TRBV5-6 to TRBJ2-2; D is possibly TRBD1 (6 bases). V was shortened by 3 bases and J by 1 base, with 13 bases between the two germline ends. Germline V gene data show CDR1 as SGHDT and CDR2 as YYEEEE. The length of the CDR3 is 16 residues. As DNA, the CDR3 is TGTGCCAGCAGCTCAAGACAGGCCATGAACACCGGGGAGCTGTTTTTT. It is translated as CASSSRQAMNTGELFF.

The rearrangement links TRBV6-5 to TRBJ2-7, with D perhaps TRBD1 (6 bases). CDR1 is MNHEY and CDR2 is SVGAGI in the germline V gene. The CDR3 totals 15 residues. The germline V and J ends were trimmed by 2 bases and 4 bases, with 15 bases remaining between them. The CDR3 DNA sequence: TGTGCCAGCAGTTACGGGACACCGAGATTTTACGAGCAGTACTTC. Translating gives CASSYGTPRFYEQYF.

CDR3 residues: CASSLQGRQPQHF. DNA for the CDR3: TGTGCCAGCAGCTTACAGGGTCGACAGCCCCAGCATTTT. The chain couples TRBV5-5 to TRBJ1-5, with D perhaps matching TRBD1 (6 bases). V gave up 2 bases and J gave up 7 bases, with 10 bases separating them. The CDR3 sequence is 13 residues long. Germline CDR1 and CDR2: SGHKS and YYEKEE (reference sequence). Full variable domain (missing parts from reference TRBV5-5 and TRBJ1-5): DAGVTQSPTHLIKTRGQQVTLRCSPISGHKSVSWYQQVLGQGPQFIFQYYEKEERGRGNFPDRFSARQFPNYSSELNVNALLLGDSALYLCASSLQGRQPQHFGDGTRLSIL.

The chain joins TRBV28 to TRBJ2-2, with 10 bases aligning to TRBD2. Germline CDR1 reads MDHEN; CDR2 reads SYDVKM. With 10 bases clipped from V and 6 bases from J, the junction kept 11 bases outside the gene matches. The CDR3 loop spans 15 amino acids. CDR3 bases: TGTGCCACCAAACACGGACTAGCGGAGGCCGGGGAGCTGTTTTTT. Protein product: CATKHGLAEAGELFF.